This entry lists 18 T cell receptor beta chains sequenced from one sample in a study of T cells in Graves' hyperthyroidism and ophthalmopathy. Amplified regions were TCR beta CDR3 sequences from RNA transcripts. In the first-round RT-PCR of the TCR CDR3, the HTBI primer set was used. TCRdb used MiXCR to reprocess the multiplex PCR reads, holding one entry per CDR3 protein. The repertoire holds some 350,000 distinct CDR3 sequences, roughly 13% seen once, with 34% in the top ten. The sequencing sample was made of blood. The receptors shown here come from a woman aged 35 to 49 with Graves' ophthalmopathy.

The chain employs TRBV20-1 and TRBJ2-3; no definite D call. The ends were cut back, 3 bases at V and 4 bases at J, with 11 bases in the middle. This CDR3 comprises 13 residues. Germline loops: CDR1 DFQATT, CDR2 SNEGSKA (reference sequence). CDR3 residues: CSARSRVADTQYF. CDR3 coding DNA: TGCAGTGCTAGGAGTCGGGTGGCAGATACGCAGTATTTT.

Regarding this clonotype: No conserved phenylalanine or tryptophan is present at the end of the CDR3, so a read error is the likely explanation. The gene calls are TRBV12-3 or TRBV12-4 and TRBJ2-5; D is possibly TRBD2 (5 bases). Trimming pared 6 bases from V and 4 bases from J, leaving 27 bases between. The length of the CDR3 is 18 residues. CDR3 sequence (DNA): TGTGCCAGCAGACCTTCAAACCCACTAGTCAGAACTCCAGAGACCCAGTACCTC. This gives the protein CASRPSNPLVRTPETQYL.

There are a few counts of this clonotype. The genes are TRBV5-5 and TRBJ1-4; TRBD1 might be the D (5 bases). Germline values: CDR1 SGHKS, CDR2 YYEKEE (reference sequence). This CDR3 has 15 amino acids. With 5 bases removed from V and 7 bases from J, the gap between germline ends came to 18 bases. Here the CDR3 reads CASSSSGVHTEKLFF. For the CDR3, the DNA is TGTGCCAGCAGTTCCTCGGGGGTACACACTGAAAAACTGTTTTTT.

At least ten counts were recorded for this clonotype. The chain recombines TRBV12-3 or TRBV12-4 with TRBJ2-5, with D perhaps matching TRBD1 (5 bases). Trimming pared 5 bases from V and 2 bases from J, leaving 15 bases between. CDR3 length equals 15 residues. The CDR3 loop reads CASSPSGALQETQYF. CDR3 DNA: TGTGCCAGCAGTCCGAGTGGGGCACTACAAGAGACCCAGTACTTC.

The chain uses TRBV20-1 and TRBJ1-4; D not certain. This CDR3 contains 15 residues. Trimming took off 7 bases at V and 7 bases at J, with 22 bases between the two ends. CDR1 and CDR2 (germline): DFQATT, SNEGSKA (reference sequence). The CDR3 here is CSVALPEGRSEKLFF. The CDR3 DNA reads TGCAGTGTCGCCTTACCCGAGGGAAGGAGTGAAAAACTGTTTTTT.

This clonotype was observed a handful of times. An end of the junction does not agree with germline; a read error may underlie this. The chain carries TRBV19 and TRBJ2-1; possible D gene TRBD2, 5 bases. The CDR3 sequence is 14 residues long. Per the germline V gene, CDR1 is LNHDA and CDR2 is SQIVND (reference sequence). CDR3 DNA: TGTGTCAGTAGTATAGGGAGTTTGAGCAATGAGCAGTTCTTC. Protein sequence: CVSSIGSLSNEQFF.

There are many counts of this clonotype. J is TRBJ2-3 and V is TRBV28; D is ambiguous. V lost 7 bases and J lost 8, with 7 bases in between. CDR3 length: 10 residues. The germline gives CDR1 MDHEN, CDR2 SYDVKM. Written as DNA, the CDR3 is TGTGCCAGCAACGATGGTACGCAGTATTTT. This encodes CASNDGTQYF. The whole variable domain, filled in from reference TRBV28 and TRBJ2-3, reads DVKVTQSSRYLVKRTGEKVFLECVQDMDHENMFWYRQDPGLGLRLIYFSYDVKMKEKGDIPEGYSVSREKKERFSLILESASTNQTSMYLCASNDGTQYFGPGTRLTVL.

This clonotype was seen ten or more times. The chain joins TRBV10-3 to TRBJ1-5, with D possibly being TRBD1 (6 bases). The V gene's germline CDR1 is ENHRY and CDR2 SYGVKD. The germline V and J ends were trimmed by 6 bases and 1 base, with 13 bases remaining between them. This CDR3 is 15 amino acids long. CDR3 sequence: CAISDGQLSNQPQHF. CDR3 nucleotide sequence: TGTGCCATCAGCGACGGACAGCTAAGCAATCAGCCCCAGCATTTT.

The gene calls are TRBV13 and TRBJ2-1; 7 nucleotides align to TRBD2. Trimming removed 3 bases from V and 6 bases from J; junction bases left unmatched: 5. Germline CDR1 is PRHDT and CDR2 is FYEKMQ (reference sequence). The CDR3 has 14 residues. This chain's CDR3 is CASSLGGGTNEQFF. Here the CDR3 DNA reads TGTGCCAGCAGCTTGGGGGGGGGTACCAATGAGCAGTTCTTC.

The J gene is TRBJ2-3, the V gene TRBV5-1; a possible D gene is TRBD1 (6 bases). From germline, CDR1 is SGHRS and CDR2 YFSETQ. V was cut by 1 base and J by 6 bases, with 15 bases left in between. The CDR3 has 15 amino acids. CDR3 sequence (DNA): TGCGCCAGCAGCTTGCTCTGGCAGGGGAAGGATACGCAGTATTTT. It specifies CASSLLWQGKDTQYF.

The sample holds many counts of this clonotype. This rearrangement joins TRBV5-5 to TRBJ1-2; tentative D call: TRBD1 (6 bases). V lost 3 bases, J lost 2 bases, and 11 bases lay in between. The CDR3 is 14 residues long. Germline CDR1 reads SGHKS; CDR2 reads YYEKEE (reference sequence). The CDR3 DNA reads TGTGCCAGCAGCTCCGGGACAACCAACTATGGCTACACCTTC. It codes for CASSSGTTNYGYTF. Full variable domain (remainder filled in from reference TRBV5-5 and TRBJ1-2): DAGVTQSPTHLIKTRGQQVTLRCSPISGHKSVSWYQQVLGQGPQFIFQYYEKEERGRGNFPDRFSARQFPNYSSELNVNALLLGDSALYLCASSSGTTNYGYTFGSGTRLTVV.

This clonotype occurred a few times. The V and J genes are TRBV18 and TRBJ2-7, with 7 bases matching TRBD1. Germline V lookup: CDR1 KGHSH, CDR2 LQKENI. V trimming: 6 bases; J trimming: 5 bases; junction bases outside the gene matches: 13. This CDR3 is built from 15 residues. CDR3 bases: TGTGCCAGCTCTGAGTCGACAGGGTTCTCGAACGAGCAGTACTTC. Translation: CASSESTGFSNEQYF.

In its sample, this clonotype was seen a few times. The rearrangement links TRBV5-6 to TRBJ2-1; D not resolved. V was cut by 1 base and J by 7 bases, with 12 bases left in between. Germline lookup yields CDR1 SGHDT and CDR2 YYEEEE. The CDR3 loop spans 14 amino acids. CDR3 in amino acids: CASSLIEGTNEQFF. The DNA for the CDR3 is TGTGCCAGCAGCTTGATAGAAGGCACTAATGAGCAGTTCTTC.

J is TRBJ1-2 and V is TRBV29-1; 9 bases align to TRBD1. V gave up 5 bases and J gave up 4 bases; unmatched junction bases: 8. CDR1 SQVTM and CDR2 ANQGSEA come from the germline V gene. The length of the CDR3 is 14 residues. The CDR3: CSVIPGQGFYGYTF. The DNA of the CDR3 is TGCAGCGTTATACCGGGACAGGGTTTCTATGGCTACACCTTC.

This clonotype was seen repeatedly, ten times or more. The chain is built from TRBV9 and TRBJ2-3; D is perhaps TRBD1 (5 bases). The V end was cut by 3 bases, the J end by 2 bases, with 13 bases between. The CDR3 consists of 15 residues. Germline V lookup: CDR1 SGDLS, CDR2 YYNGEE. The CDR3 DNA sequence: TGTGCCAGCAGCGATGGAGCAGGGCCCACAGATACGCAGTATTTT. It yields the protein CASSDGAGPTDTQYF.

This clonotype showed up many times. The genes are TRBV7-9 and TRBJ2-7; weak D call: TRBD1 (6 bases). The CDR3 has 14 residues. The germline V gene encodes CDR1 SEHNR and CDR2 FQNEAQ (reference sequence). Trimming cost V 1 base and J 5 bases, with 12 bases left between them. The CDR3 region is CASSLGQVTHEQYF. In DNA form, the CDR3 reads TGTGCCAGCAGCTTAGGACAGGTCACCCACGAGCAGTACTTC.

This clonotype was detected many times. The rearrangement links TRBV7-9 to TRBJ2-5, with unresolved D. Germline V gene data show CDR1 as SEHNR and CDR2 as FQNEAQ (reference sequence). This CDR3 is 13 amino acids long. V was cut by 3 bases and J by 5 bases, with 10 bases left in between. CDR3 in amino acids: CASSFYGSETQYF. CDR3 coding DNA: TGTGCCAGCAGCTTTTACGGTAGTGAGACCCAGTACTTC.

Comments on this clonotype: The germline gene is not matched at one end of the junction; a read error may be the cause. The V gene is TRBV12-3 or TRBV12-4, the J gene TRBJ2-5; no clear D gene. This CDR3 spans 15 amino acids. The chain's CDR3 is CASSLVRAAKETQHF. The DNA of the CDR3 is TGTGCCAGCAGTTTAGTCCGGGCCGCCAAAGAGACCCAGCACTTC.